The 26 T cell receptor beta chains below were found in one sample sequenced in a study of blood T cells in healthy people across ages. Through a sample-barcoded 5' primer and a J-beta primer mix, a second PCR was run for roughly 7 to 11 cycles. TCRdb fed the 5' RACE reads into MiXCR, producing one record per CDR3 protein. The data show more than 650,000 distinct CDR3 sequences, with about 55% seen just once and around 41% held by the top ten. Sequencing input: blood. These receptors were obtained from a man older than 75 in good health.

The genes are TRBV29-1 and TRBJ1-4; the D is unclear. This CDR3 region has 13 residues. The V end was cut by 3 bases, the J end by 7 bases, with 12 bases between. Germline loops: CDR1 SQVTM, CDR2 ANQGSEA. CDR3 coding DNA: TGCAGCGTTGATAGCCCTGGCGGTGAAAAACTGTTTTTT. Translating gives CSVDSPGGEKLFF.

V gene TRBV5-5 combines with J gene TRBJ2-2; TRBD1 agrees at 7 bases. J was trimmed by 13 bases and V by 4 bases; bases with no gene match: 10. Germline V gives CDR1 SGHKS, CDR2 YYEKEE (reference sequence). This CDR3 has 13 residues. CDR3 bases: TGTGCCAGCAGCCCAACAGGGGCCCCTAGGCTGTTTTTT. Translation: CASSPTGAPRLFF.

This sequence joins TRBV2 and TRBJ1-1, with TRBD1 matching over 11 bases. V lost 6 bases, J lost 8 bases, and 11 bases stayed unmatched. The germline gives CDR1 SNHLY, CDR2 FYNNEI. CDR3 length equals 15 residues. CDR3 loop: CASRERTGGAGEAFF. DNA of the CDR3: TGTGCCAGCAGGGAAAGGACAGGGGGCGCGGGGGAAGCTTTCTTT. The complete variable domain, with remaining parts taken from reference TRBV2 and TRBJ1-1, reads EPEVTQTPSHQVTQMGQEVILRCVPISNHLYFYWYRQILGQKVEFLVSFYNNEISEKSEIFDDQFSVERPDGSNFTLKIRSTKLEDSAMYFCASRERTGGAGEAFFGQGTRLTVV.

The V and J genes are TRBV5-6 and TRBJ1-6, with 10 bases that match TRBD1. The CDR3 extends over 17 amino acids. Germline CDR1 and CDR2: SGHDT and YYEEEE. With 2 bases clipped from V and 2 bases from J, the junction kept 4 bases outside the gene matches. This CDR3 is CASSFSGTGAYNSPLHF. CDR3 nucleotide sequence: TGTGCCAGCAGCTTCTCCGGGACAGGGGCCTATAATTCACCCCTCCACTTT.

The chain joins TRBV20-1 to TRBJ2-7; D uncertain. Germline loops: CDR1 DFQATT, CDR2 SNEGSKA (reference sequence). The CDR3 has 10 amino acids. V was pared by 7 bases and J by 2 bases, with 6 bases between. CDR3 bases: TGCAGTGTTCCGACCTACGAGCAGTACTTC. It translates to CSVPTYEQYF.

This clonotype occurred a few times. The chain uses TRBV24-1 and TRBJ1-2; D gene ambiguous. In germline, CDR1 is KGHDR, CDR2 SFDVKD. This CDR3 is 14 amino acids long. V lost 1 base, J lost 5 bases, and 10 bases lay in between. CDR3 coding DNA: TGTGCCACCAGTGATTTTAGAAAGGGTTATGGCTACACCTTC. Protein product: CATSDFRKGYGYTF.

This chain links TRBV29-1 with TRBJ2-7; 7 bases line up with TRBD2. The CDR3 is 11 residues long. CDR1 is SQVTM and CDR2 is ANQGSEA in the germline V gene. The V segment lost 6 bases and the J segment 5 bases; nucleotides outside the gene matches: 4. The CDR3 DNA reads TGCAGCGTCCGGGACTACGACGAGCAGTACTTC. It codes for CSVRDYDEQYF.

The table lists this clonotype with a count of one. One junction end disagrees with the germline gene, perhaps due to a read error. The chain uses TRBV27 and TRBJ2-7, with TRBD2 matching over 12 bases. This CDR3 is built from 13 residues. The V gene's germline CDR1 is MNHEY and CDR2 SMNVEV (reference sequence). In nucleotides, the CDR3 is TGTGCCAGCAGAAGGACTAGCGGGATCGAGCGGTACTTC. Translation: CASRRTSGIERYF.

This clonotype was recorded a few times. The chain employs TRBV6-2 or TRBV6-3 and TRBJ2-7; a possible D gene is TRBD2 (6 bases). Trimming stripped 0 bases from V and 0 bases from J, with 21 bases between. The CDR3 loop spans 19 amino acids. Germline-derived CDR1 and CDR2 are MNHEY and SVGEGT. The CDR3 loop reads CASSYSVVGEAQSSYEQYF. CDR3 nucleotides: TGTGCCAGCAGTTACTCTGTAGTCGGGGAGGCACAGAGCTCCTACGAGCAGTACTTC.

V gene TRBV2 combines with J gene TRBJ2-6, with D unclear. Germline V gene lookup returns CDR1 SNHLY and CDR2 FYNNEI. Deletions cut 3 bases from V and 0 bases from J, with 6 bases between. The CDR3 spans 15 residues. The CDR3: CASSEASSGANVLTF. DNA of the CDR3: TGTGCCAGCAGTGAGGCCTCCTCTGGGGCCAACGTCCTGACTTTC.

As regards this clonotype: An end of the junction does not agree with germline; a read error may underlie this. The V and J genes are TRBV7-9 and TRBJ2-1, with TRBD2 identical over 11 bases. The CDR3 runs 14 residues. Germline CDR1 and CDR2: SEHNR and FQNEAQ (reference sequence). The CDR3 spells CAGSGTSGDNEQFF. The CDR3, as DNA: TGTGCCGGCAGCGGGACTAGCGGAGACAATGAGCAGTTCTTC.

This clonotype was seen only a few times. The V call is TRBV29-1, the J call TRBJ2-7, with 10 nucleotides matching TRBD2. From germline, CDR1 is SQVTM and CDR2 ANQGSEA. After removal of 0 bases from V and 4 bases from J, the junction contained 15 bases not matched to a gene. This CDR3 spans 18 amino acids. In DNA, the CDR3 is TGCAGCGTTGAAGATCGGCCAGGGCCTAGCGGGAGAGCGTACGAGCAGTACTTC. This encodes CSVEDRPGPSGRAYEQYF.

This clonotype was detected a few times. This chain joins TRBV7-2 and TRBJ1-2; a weak D match, TRBD1 (6 bases). Germline V lookup: CDR1 SGHTA, CDR2 FQGNSA. Trimming removed 0 bases from V and 4 bases from J, with 15 bases in between. CDR3 length: 16 residues. Here the CDR3 DNA reads TGTGCCAGCAGCTTAGCGCGGATAGGGGGGGGCTATGGCTACACCTTC. Translation: CASSLARIGGGYGYTF.

In regard to this clonotype: A junction boundary mismatches the germline segment, possibly from a read error. The chain is built from TRBV7-9 and TRBJ2-1; D may correspond to TRBD1 or TRBD2 (5 bases each). This CDR3 is built from 15 residues. The germline CDR1 and CDR2 sequences are SEHNR and FQNEAQ (reference sequence). The DNA for the CDR3 is TGTGCCAACAGCTTAGCGCTGGGGGAGAACAATGAGCAGTTCTTC. Translation gives CANSLALGENNEQFF.

This clonotype was seen a handful of times. The CDR3 region has the DNA TGTGCCATCAGTGGGGGGGAGGCTAGCGGAGACAATGAGCAGTTCTTC. Protein product: CAISGGEASGDNEQFF. The chain couples TRBV10-3 to TRBJ2-1, with 7 bases fitting TRBD2. CDR3 length: 16 residues. Losses at the gene ends were 4 bases for V and 5 bases for J; bases not matched to a gene: 11. The germline CDR1 and CDR2 sequences are ENHRY and SYGVKD.

The chain recombines TRBV14 with TRBJ2-5; no firm D call. The J call is uncertain, as TRBJ2-7 better fits the DNA end. Germline CDR1 is SGHDN and CDR2 is FVKESK. CDR3 size: 13 residues. The CDR3 loop reads CASSQSLPYEQYF. The DNA for the CDR3 is TGTGCCAGCAGCCAGTCCCTACCCTACGAGCAGTACTTC.

The rearrangement uses TRBV2 and TRBJ1-2; D not resolved. With 7 bases removed from V and 7 bases from J, the gap between germline ends came to 10 bases. The germline V gene encodes CDR1 SNHLY and CDR2 FYNNEI. The CDR3 loop spans 11 amino acids. The DNA of the CDR3 is TGTGCCAGCAATGGTCGGGGTGGCTACACCTTC. This translates into CASNGRGGYTF.

V gene TRBV27 combines with J gene TRBJ2-3; 12 bases map to TRBD2. The germline CDR1 and CDR2 sequences are MNHEY and SMNVEV (reference sequence). The CDR3 runs 15 residues. With 6 bases clipped from V and 14 bases from J, the junction kept 15 bases outside the gene matches. The chain's CDR3 is CASSLAGGRHRYAYF. The CDR3 coding sequence is TGTGCCAGCAGCCTAGCGGGAGGGAGGCACAGATACGCGTATTTT.

The chain uses TRBV24-1 and TRBJ2-7; D tentatively reads TRBD1 or TRBD2 (5 bases each). The CDR3 is made up of 15 amino acids. The V gene's germline CDR1 is KGHDR and CDR2 SFDVKD. V gave up 2 bases and J gave up 3 bases, with 13 bases separating them. Here the CDR3 reads CATSDSRGKIYEQYF. In DNA, the CDR3 is TGTGCCACCAGTGATTCCCGGGGCAAGATCTACGAGCAGTACTTC.

This chain connects TRBV7-2 to TRBJ1-6; the D is unclear. The CDR3 contains 17 residues. Germline loops: CDR1 SGHTA, CDR2 FQGNSA. V lost 1 base, J lost 6 bases, and 16 bases lay in between. Here the CDR3 reads CASSLGSAGLLNSPLHF. In nucleotides, the CDR3 is TGTGCCAGCAGCTTAGGTTCGGCGGGCCTTCTTAATTCACCCCTCCACTTT. Combining the CDR3 with reference TRBV7-2 and TRBJ1-6 gives the whole variable domain GAGVSQSPSNKVTEKGKDVELRCDPISGHTALYWYRQSLGQGLEFLIYFQGNSAPDKSGLPSDRFSAERTGGSVSTLTIQRTQQEDSAVYLCASSLGSAGLLNSPLHFGNGTRLTVT.

The genes are TRBV5-1 and TRBJ2-4, with D possibly matching TRBD1 (5 bases). The DNA end is more similar to TRBJ2-7, so the J call may be wrong. The length of the CDR3 is 16 residues. Germline CDR1 SGHRS, CDR2 YFSETQ. In nucleotides, the CDR3 is TGCGCCAGCAGCTCGGTGGGCAGGGCCTCCTCCTACGAGCAGTACTTC. This gives the protein CASSSVGRASSYEQYF.

The V and J genes are TRBV2 and TRBJ1-2; D not certain. CDR3 length: 13 amino acids. Germline V gene data show CDR1 as SNHLY and CDR2 as FYNNEI. Trimming took off 8 bases at V and 0 bases at J, with 10 bases between the two ends. The CDR3 is CASVGATNYGYTF. CDR3 coding DNA: TGTGCCAGCGTCGGCGCAACTAACTATGGCTACACCTTC.

This clonotype came up a few times. This rearrangement joins TRBV7-3 to TRBJ2-3; TRBD2 agrees at 7 bases. CDR1 and CDR2 from the germline V gene are SGHTA and FQGTGA. The trim removed 0 bases at V and 2 bases at J, leaving 5 bases unmatched. This CDR3 is 16 amino acids long. This chain's CDR3 is CASSLTPSGNTDTQYF. CDR3 bases: TGTGCCAGCAGCTTAACCCCTAGCGGAAACACAGATACGCAGTATTTT.

V usage is TRBV9 and J usage is TRBJ2-3, with TRBD2 as a possible D gene (5 bases). Germline V lookup: CDR1 SGDLS, CDR2 YYNGEE. There are 17 residues in the CDR3. Trimming removed 0 bases at V and 2 bases at J, with 16 bases between. The CDR3 DNA reads TGTGCCAGCAGCGTAGCTACGTCCCTAGCCTACACAGATACGCAGTATTTT. It codes for CASSVATSLAYTDTQYF. The full variable domain, rest sourced from reference TRBV9 and TRBJ2-3, is DSGVTQTPKHLITATGQRVTLRCSPRSGDLSVYWYQQSLDQGLQFLIQYYNGEERAKGNILERFSAQQFPDLHSELNLSSLELGDSALYFCASSVATSLAYTDTQYFGPGTRLTVL.

The V gene is TRBV10-1, the J gene TRBJ2-1, with TRBD2 matching over 7 bases. The ends lost 0 bases at V and 4 bases at J; junction bases unmatched: 3. This CDR3 is built from 15 residues. Germline V gene lookup returns CDR1 WNHNN and CDR2 SYGVQD (reference sequence). CDR3 sequence reads: CASSESGSGYNEQFF. The CDR3, as DNA: TGCGCCAGCAGTGAGTCCGGTAGCGGGTACAATGAGCAGTTCTTC.

This sequence joins TRBV27 and TRBJ2-7; D is perhaps TRBD1 or TRBD2 (7 bases each). The length of the CDR3 is 16 residues. Between the trimmed V and J ends, which lost 5 bases and 0 bases, there was a span of 17 bases. The V gene's germline CDR1 is MNHEY and CDR2 SMNVEV (reference sequence). CDR3 loop: CASSRGQGGDSYEQYF. CDR3 coding DNA: TGTGCCAGCAGTCGAGGCCAGGGGGGGGACTCCTACGAGCAGTACTTC.